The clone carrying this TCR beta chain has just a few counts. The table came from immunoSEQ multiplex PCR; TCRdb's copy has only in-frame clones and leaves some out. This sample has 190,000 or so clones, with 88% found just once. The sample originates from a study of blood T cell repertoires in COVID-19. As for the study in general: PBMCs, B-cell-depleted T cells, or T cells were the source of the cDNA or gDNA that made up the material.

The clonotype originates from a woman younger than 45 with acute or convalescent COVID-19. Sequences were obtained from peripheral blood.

CDR3 bases: TGCAGTGCTAGTGCGCGATTGGAGTACAATGAGCAGTTCTTC. It is translated as CSASARLEYNEQFF. The chain links TRBV20-1 to TRBJ2-1; D not certain. Germline loops: CDR1 DFQATT, CDR2 SNEGSKA (reference sequence). The CDR3 spans 14 residues. Deletions cut 3 bases from V and 4 bases from J, with 13 bases between.